The count of the clone carrying this T cell receptor beta chain is one. The CDR3 consists of 14 residues. Trimming took 6 bases from V and 6 from J, leaving 14 bases between them. Germline-derived CDR1 and CDR2 are ENHRY and SYGVKD. The authors' processing: Estimation of nucleated cell counts was performed using reference gene primer amplification. The repertoire was sequenced with immunoSEQ multiplex PCR; TCRdb's copy has only in-frame clones and lacks some. Clonal size and the V and J genes are those of that table, whereas D and trimming came from the DNA. The sample includes some 490,000 clones, around 85% seen only once; the top ten take more than 7.5%. This entry is derived from a study of blood T cell repertoires in COVID-19. Those enrolled, adults aged 18 to 89 years, came from about two dozen US areas. Cohort 3 recovery required two negative PCRs, clearance, or symptom resolution.

Material for sequencing was PBMCs or T cells enriched from blood (not recorded which). The clonotype comes from a woman aged 55-70 years who had recovered from COVID-19. The chain employs TRBV10-3 and TRBJ2-2; possibly TRBD2 for D (6 bases). The CDR3 spells CAIRGGSGAGELFF. CDR3 DNA sequence: TGTGCCATCAGGGGAGGATCGGGGGCCGGGGAGCTGTTTTTT.